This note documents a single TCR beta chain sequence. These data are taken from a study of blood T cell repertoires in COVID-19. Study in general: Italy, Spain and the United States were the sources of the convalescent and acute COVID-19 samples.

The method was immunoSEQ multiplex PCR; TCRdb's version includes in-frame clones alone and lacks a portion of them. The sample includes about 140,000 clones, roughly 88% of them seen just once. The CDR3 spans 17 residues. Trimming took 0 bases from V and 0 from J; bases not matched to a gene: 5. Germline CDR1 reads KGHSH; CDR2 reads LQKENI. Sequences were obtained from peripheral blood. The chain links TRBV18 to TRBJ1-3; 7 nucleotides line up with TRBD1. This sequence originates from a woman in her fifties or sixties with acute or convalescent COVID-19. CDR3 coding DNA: TGTGCCAGCTCACCACCGTCGGGACAGATCTCTGGAAACACCATATATTTT. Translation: CASSPPSGQISGNTIYF. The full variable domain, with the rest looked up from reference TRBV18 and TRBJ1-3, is NAGVMQNPRHLVRRRGQEARLRCSPMKGHSHVYWYRQLPEEGLKFMVYLQKENIIDESGMPKERFSAEFPKEGPSILRIQQVVRGDSAAYFCASSPPSGQISGNTIYFGEGSWLTVV.